This TCR beta chain was sequenced for a study of blood T cell repertoires in COVID-19. Whole-study context: Collection of acute and convalescent COVID-19 samples took place in the United States, Italy and Spain.

V lost 6 bases, J lost 5 bases, and 17 bases lay in between. The germline gives CDR1 SGHRS, CDR2 YFSETQ. The CDR3 extends over 14 amino acids. Per the original data handling: Amplifying reference gene primers gave estimates of nucleated cell counts. Here immunoSEQ multiplex PCR was the method, and the copy in TCRdb shows in-frame clones only, minus some. Clone size and V and J calls were adopted from that table, with D and trimming inferred from the DNA. The sample lists more than 200,000 clones, about nine tenths seen once, with roughly 4.1% in the top ten. Source material: peripheral blood. The V gene is TRBV5-1, the J gene TRBJ1-2; the D gene is possibly TRBD1 (6 bases). This TCR derives from a man between 45 and 60 years old with acute or convalescent COVID-19. The CDR3 DNA is TGCGCCAGCACCAATAGAACAGGGTATTATGGCTACACCTTC. It encodes CASTNRTGYYGYTF. Supplemented by reference TRBV5-1 and TRBJ1-2, the full variable domain reads KAGVTQTPRYLIKTRGQQVTLSCSPISGHRSVSWYQQTPGQGLQFLFEYFSETQRNKGNFPGRFSGRQFSNSRSEMNVSTLELGDSALYLCASTNRTGYYGYTFGSGTRLTVV.